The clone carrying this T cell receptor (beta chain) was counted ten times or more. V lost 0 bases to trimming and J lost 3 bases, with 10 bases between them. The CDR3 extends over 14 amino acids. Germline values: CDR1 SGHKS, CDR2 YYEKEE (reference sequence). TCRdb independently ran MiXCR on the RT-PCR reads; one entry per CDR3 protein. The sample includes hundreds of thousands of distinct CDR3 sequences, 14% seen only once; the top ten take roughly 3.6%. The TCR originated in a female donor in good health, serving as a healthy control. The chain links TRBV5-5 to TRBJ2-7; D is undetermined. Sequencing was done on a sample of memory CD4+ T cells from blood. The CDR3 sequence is CASSLALASYEQYF. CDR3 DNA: TGTGCCAGCAGCTTGGCCCTGGCCAGCTACGAGCAGTACTTC.